Here is one T cell receptor beta chain with its context. The data were obtained in a study of radiotherapy plus CTLA-4 blockade in lung cancer. Sequencing used immunoSEQ multiplex PCR; TCRdb keeps in-frame clones, though not all of them. Altogether more than 55,000 clones are present, around 80% being singletons, with the ten largest covering about 6.1%. This TCR was recovered from a human donor with non-small cell lung cancer whose response to radiotherapy plus ipilimumab could not be evaluated. The specimen was peripheral blood, collected from a patient treated with radiotherapy plus ipilimumab.

The CDR3 DNA reads as TGTGCCAGCAGTCCGTCGGGACAGGGAAAATATGGCTACACCTTC. It codes for CASSPSGQGKYGYTF. V gene TRBV28 combines with J gene TRBJ1-2; 9 bases are a match to TRBD1. The germline CDR1 and CDR2 sequences are MDHEN and SYDVKM. V was pared by 5 bases and J by 5 bases, with 9 bases of the junction left unmatched. The CDR3 contains 15 residues.